This is a list of T cell receptor beta chains from one sample in a study of blood T cell repertoires in COVID-19. Profiling relied on immunoSEQ multiplex PCR, and the TCRdb table lists in-frame clones only, not all of them. Of 55,000 to 85,000 clones detected, 90% appear once; the ten largest clones hold about 5.1%. The source material was peripheral blood. The receptor set was obtained from a woman under 30 with acute or convalescent COVID-19. Both conserved end residues are part of each CDR3. A D gene is named only where the DNA matches it firmly. Clone size appears in some rows only: once, few, many, or a class for an expanded clone.

cdr3_aa	cdr3_nt	d_call	clone_size	v_call	j_call
CAWSEGTSGNEQFF	TGTGCCTGGAGCGAAGGGACTAGCGGAAATGAGCAGTTCTTC	TRBD2	NA	TRBV30	TRBJ2-1
CASSSPTGIRGQPQHF	TGTGCCAGTAGTTCGCCGACAGGGATCCGCGGTCAGCCCCAGCATTTT	TRBD1	NA	TRBV19	TRBJ1-5
CASSKDRARAPLHF	TGCGCCAGCAGTAAAGACAGAGCCCGGGCACCCCTCCACTTT	NA	NA	TRBV10-1	TRBJ1-6
CASSSRLAGGSYEQYF	TGTGCCAGCAGCTCTCGACTAGCGGGTGGGTCCTACGAGCAGTACTTC	TRBD2	NA	TRBV11-2	TRBJ2-7
CASSMRQMNTEAFF	TGTGCCAGTAGTATGAGGCAGATGAACACTGAAGCTTTCTTT	NA	NA	TRBV19	TRBJ1-1
CASSRRLDSYNEQFF	TGTGCCAGCAGCCGAAGACTAGACTCCTACAATGAGCAGTTCTTC	NA	once	TRBV7-9	TRBJ2-1
CATLQGKNGNTIYF	TGTGCCACCCTACAGGGTAAAAACGGAAACACCATATATTTT	NA	NA	TRBV24-1	TRBJ1-3
CASSPKGQMNTEAFF	TGTGCCAGCAGCCCAAAGGGACAGATGAACACTGAAGCTTTCTTT	TRBD1	NA	TRBV3-1/TRBV3-2	TRBJ1-1
CSVEPFSEPMNTEAFF	TGCAGCGTTGAACCCTTTTCGGAGCCTATGAACACTGAAGCTTTCTTT	NA	NA	TRBV29-1	TRBJ1-1
CASSRLGGTDTQYF	TGTGCCAGCAGCCGACTCGGTGGCACAGATACGCAGTATTTT	NA	NA	TRBV3-1/TRBV3-2	TRBJ2-3
CASSTDSDSEQPQHF	TGTGCCAGTAGTACCGACAGTGATTCCGAACAGCCCCAGCATTTT	NA	NA	TRBV19	TRBJ1-5
CASRYSGGEQFF	TGTGCCAGCAGGTATAGCGGCGGTGAGCAGTTCTTC	NA	NA	TRBV28	TRBJ2-1
CASSPLAGVAETQYF	TGTGCCAGCAGCCCCTTAGCGGGAGTTGCAGAGACCCAGTACTTC	TRBD2	NA	TRBV7-7	TRBJ2-5
CASSSGQNTEAFF	TGTGCCAGTAGTTCGGGACAGAACACTGAAGCTTTCTTT	NA	NA	TRBV19	TRBJ1-1
CASSDRLAGTDTQYF	TGTGCCAGCAGCGACCGACTAGCAGGGACAGATACGCAGTATTTT	TRBD2	NA	TRBV9	TRBJ2-3
CASSYTGWGAFF	TGTGCCAGCAGCTATACAGGGTGGGGGGCTTTCTTT	NA	NA	TRBV7-6	TRBJ1-1
CASSQVAAVPTYEQYF	TGTGCCAGCAGCCAAGTGGCGGCAGTTCCGACCTACGAGCAGTACTTC	NA	NA	TRBV3-1/TRBV3-2	TRBJ2-7
CASSEGQGVYEQYF	TGTGCCAGCAGTGAAGGACAGGGGGTATACGAGCAGTACTTC	TRBD1	few	TRBV2	TRBJ2-7
CASSDRLAGIYEQYF	TGTGCCAGCAGTGATCGTCTAGCGGGGATCTACGAGCAGTACTTC	TRBD2	NA	TRBV2	TRBJ2-7
CASSELQGAGEAFF	TGTGCCAGCTCAGAACTACAGGGGGCGGGTGAAGCTTTCTTT	TRBD1	NA	TRBV18	TRBJ1-1
CASSWDRVGYGYTF	TGTGCCAGCAGTTGGGACAGGGTTGGGTATGGCTACACCTTC	TRBD1	once	TRBV28	TRBJ1-2
CAWRQGSGSPLHF	TGTGCCTGGAGGCAGGGCTCGGGTTCACCCCTCCACTTT	NA	NA	TRBV30	TRBJ1-6
CASSRRLAGGYEQYF	TGTGCCAGCAGCCGACGGCTAGCGGGAGGCTACGAGCAGTACTTC	TRBD2	NA	TRBV11-2	TRBJ2-7
CASSSRGTGQRYTF	TGTGCCAGCAGTAGTCGTGGGACAGGACAGCGCTACACCTTC	TRBD1	NA	TRBV6-5	TRBJ1-2
CASRSILANTGELFF	TGTGCCAGCAGAAGCATCCTAGCGAACACCGGGGAGCTGTTTTTT	NA	NA	TRBV28	TRBJ2-2
CASKLGHRGEAFF	TGTGCCAGCAAGTTGGGGCACAGGGGTGAAGCTTTCTTT	TRBD1	NA	TRBV28	TRBJ1-1
CASSIGTRFHRELFF	TGTGCCAGTAGTATCGGGACTAGATTCCACCGGGAGCTGTTTTTT	TRBD2	NA	TRBV19	TRBJ2-2
CASSTPGGTDTQYF	TGTGCCAGCAGTACTCCCGGGGGGACAGATACGCAGTATTTT	TRBD2	NA	TRBV6-5	TRBJ2-3
CASTSQGSNSPLHF	TGTGCCAGCACCTCTCAGGGGTCAAATTCACCCCTCCACTTT	NA	once	TRBV6-6	TRBJ1-6
CASRPGQASYEQYF	TGTGCCAGCAGGCCGGGACAGGCTTCCTACGAGCAGTACTTC	TRBD1	NA	TRBV2	TRBJ2-7
CASSQDFGTGLSEQFF	TGCGCCAGCAGCCAAGATTTCGGGACAGGTCTTAGTGAGCAGTTCTTC	TRBD1	once	TRBV4-1	TRBJ2-1
CASSVDWNTEAFF	TGTGCCAGCAGCGTGGACTGGAACACTGAAGCTTTCTTT	NA	NA	TRBV7-9	TRBJ1-1
CASSNQGTDTQYF	TGCGCCAGCAGCAACCAGGGCACAGATACGCAGTATTTT	NA	NA	TRBV5-1	TRBJ2-3
CASSEWTGSYGYTF	TGTGCCAGCAGTGAATGGACAGGGTCCTATGGCTACACCTTC	TRBD1	few	TRBV6-1	TRBJ1-2
CATSREAGGLYEQYF	TGTGCCACCAGCAGGGAAGCGGGGGGGCTCTACGAGCAGTACTTC	TRBD2	NA	TRBV15	TRBJ2-7
CAISVEGNTEAFF	TGTGCCATCAGTGTAGAGGGAAACACTGAAGCTTTCTTT	NA	once	TRBV10-3	TRBJ1-1
CASSTTVGLPQHF	TGTGCCAGCAGCACGACAGTGGGATTACCCCAGCATTTT	NA	NA	TRBV27	TRBJ1-5
CASHKTSHTEAFF	TGTGCCAGTCATAAGACATCTCACACTGAAGCTTTCTTT	NA	NA	TRBV6-5	TRBJ1-1
CASSPRRRGYTF	TGTGCCAGCAGTCCCCGTCGGAGAGGCTACACCTTC	NA	NA	TRBV12-3/TRBV12-4	TRBJ1-2
CASSDSGSSEQFF	TGTGCCAGCAGTGACTCAGGGAGCTCCGAGCAGTTCTTC	NA	NA	TRBV6-4	TRBJ2-1
CASSLQGAGTGELFF	TGTGCCAGCAGTTTACAGGGGGCGGGTACCGGGGAGCTGTTTTTT	TRBD1	NA	TRBV27	TRBJ2-2
CASSLSRQGTQETQYF	TGTGCCAGCAGTCTTTCTCGACAGGGGACACAAGAGACCCAGTACTTC	TRBD1	NA	TRBV28	TRBJ2-5
CASMGGLNTGELFF	TGCGCCAGTATGGGAGGACTAAACACCGGGGAGCTGTTTTTT	NA	NA	TRBV4-3	TRBJ2-2
CASSLGGRAGEQFF	TGTGCCAGCAGCTTAGGCGGGAGGGCCGGCGAGCAGTTCTTC	TRBD2	few	TRBV5-6	TRBJ2-1
CATRDSSYTDTQYF	TGTGCCACTAGGGACAGTTCATACACAGATACGCAGTATTTT	TRBD1	NA	TRBV19	TRBJ2-3
CASSLAMGQAEAFF	TGTGCCAGCAGCTTAGCCATGGGGCAGGCTGAAGCTTTCTTT	NA	NA	TRBV11-3	TRBJ1-1
CASSLDRGNADTQYF	TGTGCCAGCAGTCTCGACAGGGGGAACGCAGATACGCAGTATTTT	TRBD1	NA	TRBV2	TRBJ2-3
CASSTGYQPQHF	TGTGCCAGCAGTACAGGGTATCAGCCCCAGCATTTT	NA	NA	TRBV6-6	TRBJ1-5
CASSPLDRGRDYGYTF	TGTGCCAGCTCACCACTGGACAGGGGGCGAGACTATGGCTACACCTTC	TRBD1	NA	TRBV18	TRBJ1-2
CASSSHTLNGQDQYF	TGTGCCAGCAGTTCCCACACCCTTAACGGCCAGGACCAGTACTTC	NA	NA	TRBV28	TRBJ2-5
CASSSGTSGSEYEQFF	TGTGCCAGCAGTTCAGGGACTAGCGGGAGCGAATATGAGCAGTTCTTC	TRBD2	NA	TRBV27	TRBJ2-1
CATKRQDGGETQYF	TGTGCCACCAAGAGACAGGACGGTGGGGAGACCCAGTACTTC	NA	NA	TRBV19	TRBJ2-5
CASSPGQGASYTF	TGTGCCAGCAGTCCGGGACAGGGGGCGAGCTACACCTTC	TRBD1	NA	TRBV27	TRBJ1-2
CASRGDRGYNEQFF	TGCGCCAGCCGGGGGGACAGGGGCTACAATGAGCAGTTCTTC	TRBD1	NA	TRBV5-1	TRBJ2-1
CASSFGTSEETQYF	TGTGCCAGCAGCTTTGGGACTAGCGAGGAGACCCAGTACTTC	TRBD2	NA	TRBV7-2	TRBJ2-5
CASNQTGLLFNEQFF	TGTGCCAGCAACCAGACAGGGCTTTTGTTCAATGAGCAGTTCTTC	TRBD1	NA	TRBV9	TRBJ2-1
CASSRTGPQPQHF	TGTGCCAGCAGTAGGACAGGGCCTCAGCCCCAGCATTTT	TRBD1	NA	TRBV6-5	TRBJ1-5
CASSLSVSGVSDEQFF	TGCGCCAGCAGCTTGTCAGTTTCCGGGGTTAGCGATGAGCAGTTCTTC	NA	NA	TRBV5-1	TRBJ2-1
CASSLYSGNRGYTF	TGTGCCAGCAGCTTATATTCAGGGAATAGAGGCTACACCTTC	NA	NA	TRBV5-5	TRBJ1-2
CASSQPSGRGYNEQFF	TGCGCCAGCAGCCAACCAAGCGGGAGAGGTTACAATGAGCAGTTCTTC	TRBD2	NA	TRBV4-1	TRBJ2-1